This T cell receptor beta chain was identified during a study of breast tumors, draining lymph nodes, adjacent tissues (dated by TCRdb to the mid-2010s). About the investigation overall: In breast cancer patients, the study compared the TCR beta repertoires of tumor, adjacent nontumor tissue and axillary lymph nodes. In human breast cancer, the study set out to assess how tumor, surrounding tissue and draining lymph node repertoires relate to one another and whether T cells might be exchanged between them. Findings and caveats that apply to the study as a whole: Tumor T-cell repertoires showed less diversity than lymph node repertoires and more diversity than nontumor tissue repertoires, and tumor T-cell repertoires showed preferential V and J gene usage. In luminal-like breast cancer, tumor and nontumor tissue repertoires resembled each other significantly more than in basal-like breast cancer. The data were considered consistent with the idea that most tumor T cells come from the lymph node and then expand in tumor tissue. Rather than being directly demonstrated, the conclusion that tumor T cells originate in lymph nodes was presented as consistent with a hypothesis.

As encoded in the germline V gene, CDR1 is SNHLY while CDR2 is FYNNEI. Counted from cysteine to phenylalanine, this CDR3 has 8 amino acids. CDR3 DNA only is kept here, 24 bases in frame from base 1. V loses 10 bases of germline sequence and J loses 6 bases, and the interval between the two ends is 0 bases. This clonotype was seen a few times. Its antigen has not been determined. It has no much larger one-base neighbor in the sample; base qualities were not kept. Sequencing instrument: Illumina HiSeq 2000. TCR beta chain libraries were generated through multiplex PCR amplification. The amplified TCR beta chain products were analyzed by high-throughput sequencing. TCRdb ran its own pipeline on the public reads, namely fastp trimming at Q25 and MiXCR clone calling, and kept in-frame beta chains. Rows with one shared CDR3 protein collapse into an entry with the most common genes and DNA. The sample table lists roughly 70,000 distinct CDR3 sequences, roughly two fifths of them with a count of one. 8.4% of the sample rests with the top ten.

The sequence was obtained from a female donor with breast cancer. Some clones in this sample may be carry-over from other donors' samples. The rearrangement combines TRBV2 with TRBJ2-2, with the D gene uncertain. Material: breast tumor tissue. CDR3 loop: CATGELFF. The DNA reads as follows: TGTGCCACCGGGGAGCTGTTTTTT.